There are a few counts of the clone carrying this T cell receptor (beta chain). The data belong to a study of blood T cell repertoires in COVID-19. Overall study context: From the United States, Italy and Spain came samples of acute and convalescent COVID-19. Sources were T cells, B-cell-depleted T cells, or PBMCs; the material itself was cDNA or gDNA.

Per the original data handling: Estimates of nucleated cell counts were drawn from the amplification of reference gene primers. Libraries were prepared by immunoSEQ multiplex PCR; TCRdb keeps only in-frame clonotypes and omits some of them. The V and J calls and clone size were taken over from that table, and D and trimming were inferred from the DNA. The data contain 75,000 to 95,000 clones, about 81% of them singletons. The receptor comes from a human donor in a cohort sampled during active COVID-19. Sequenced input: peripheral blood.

CDR3 coding DNA: TGCGCCAGCAGCCAAGAGCCTGCAGGGTCGGCTGGAAACACCATATATTTT. This translates into CASSQEPAGSAGNTIYF. V gene TRBV4-1 combines with J gene TRBJ1-3; a possible D gene is TRBD1 (5 bases). V was pared by 0 bases and J by 2 bases, with 14 bases between. The CDR3 totals 17 residues. Germline V gene data show CDR1 as MGHRA and CDR2 as YSYEKL.